This passage covers 15 T cell receptor beta chains from one sample sequenced in a study of T cell repertoires in cytomegalovirus infection. Via MiXCR, TCRdb re-called the reads, giving one row per CDR3 protein. The table includes approximately 320,000 distinct CDR3 sequences, 9% to 9.5% detected once. Sequencing used PBMCs. The source is a human donor in good health (CMV status not recorded). Some clones in this sample may be carry-over from other donors' samples.

In its sample, this clonotype was seen many times. This rearrangement joins TRBV7-2 to TRBJ1-1; D is possibly TRBD1 (6 bases). The ends were cut back, 3 bases at V and 5 bases at J, with 10 bases in the middle. CDR3 size: 13 residues. Germline-derived CDR1 and CDR2 are SGHTA and FQGNSA. This CDR3 reads CASSFSQGTEAFF. For the CDR3, the DNA is TGTGCCAGCAGCTTTAGCCAGGGGACTGAAGCTTTCTTT.

This clonotype was counted a few times. The rearrangement uses TRBV20-1 and TRBJ1-2; D ambiguous. CDR3 length equals 14 residues. Per germline, CDR1 DFQATT and CDR2 SNEGSKA (reference sequence). The CDR3, as DNA: TGCAGCGCCCTCGGACGGAATTACAACTATGGCTACACCTTC. This sequence encodes CSALGRNYNYGYTF.

The genes are TRBV19 and TRBJ1-1; TRBD1 aligns across 7 bases. CDR1 LNHDA and CDR2 SQIVND come from the germline V gene (reference sequence). CDR3 size: 13 residues. Trimming took 8 bases from V and 5 from J; bases not matched to a gene: 8. The CDR3 reads CASLDRVWTEAFF. The DNA of the CDR3 is TGTGCCAGTTTAGACAGGGTATGGACTGAAGCTTTCTTT.

This clonotype was observed many times. The rearrangement links TRBV7-2 to TRBJ2-5, with D perhaps matching TRBD1 (6 bases). Trimming took 3 bases from V and 1 from J, leaving 9 bases between them. The CDR3 runs 14 residues. In germline, CDR1 is SGHTA, CDR2 FQGNSA. CDR3 nucleotides: TGTGCCAGCAGCTTGACAGGTTTCCAAGAGACCCAGTACTTC. Protein: CASSLTGFQETQYF.

This chain joins TRBV7-6 and TRBJ2-1, with 8 bases matching TRBD2. This CDR3 has 16 amino acids. Per the germline V gene, CDR1 is SGHVS and CDR2 is FNYEAQ. Trimming at V came to 1 base and at J to 8 bases, leaving 10 bases not matched to a gene. The CDR3 DNA follows: TGTGCCAGCAGCTTAGAGGGGGGGACTAGATACGATGAGCAGTTCTTC. Protein: CASSLEGGTRYDEQFF.

This rearrangement joins TRBV12-3 or TRBV12-4 to TRBJ2-7; 11 bases are a match to TRBD2. Germline trimming cut 2 bases from V and 7 bases from J; bases unmatched to any gene: 7. The CDR3 is made up of 15 amino acids. CDR3 coding DNA: TGTGCCAGCAGTTTAAGGCTAGCGGGGGGAGAAGAGCAGTACTTC. Translation: CASSLRLAGGEEQYF.

At least ten counts were recorded for this clonotype. V is TRBV7-2 and J is TRBJ1-2; 9 nucleotides match TRBD1. In germline, CDR1 is SGHTA, CDR2 FQGNSA. CDR3 size: 16 residues. Trimming took 3 bases from V and 4 from J; bases not matched to a gene: 9. In nucleotides, the CDR3 is TGTGCCAGCAGCTTCCTACAGGGGGCGAACTTCTATGGCTACACCTTC. Protein: CASSFLQGANFYGYTF.

The rearrangement uses TRBV15 and TRBJ2-5, with D perhaps matching TRBD2 (6 bases). V lost 1 base and J lost 5, with 14 bases in between. This CDR3 spans 15 amino acids. Germline-derived CDR1 and CDR2 are LNHNV and YYDKDF (reference sequence). CDR3 protein: CATSRAQGGMETQYF. In DNA form, the CDR3 reads TGTGCCACCAGCAGAGCTCAGGGCGGGATGGAGACCCAGTACTTC.

This clonotype occurred a few times. The V gene is TRBV27, the J gene TRBJ1-1; 7 bases map to TRBD1. The CDR3 contains 15 residues. Germline assignment: CDR1 MNHEY and CDR2 SMNVEV (reference sequence). The CDR3, as DNA: TGTGCTAGTTGGGGAGGGGGCGCGGGGAATACTGAAGCTTTCTTT. It is translated as CASWGGGAGNTEAFF.

The chain recombines TRBV20-1 with TRBJ2-7, with D perhaps matching TRBD2 (5 bases). Per the germline V gene, CDR1 is DFQATT and CDR2 is SNEGSKA (reference sequence). The CDR3 loop spans 13 amino acids. V was clipped by 6 bases and J by 4 bases, with 16 bases between them. CDR3 loop: CSASSVVGYEQYF. In DNA form, the CDR3 reads TGCAGTGCGAGTAGCGTGGTGGGATACGAGCAGTACTTC.

The CDR3 DNA reads TGTGCCAGCAGTTACTCGTCAGGGAGGTCCCTTGAAGCTTTCTTT. It codes for CASSYSSGRSLEAFF. The chain combines TRBV6-2 or TRBV6-3 with TRBJ1-1, with D possibly being TRBD1 (5 bases). The germline V gene encodes CDR1 MNHEY and CDR2 SVGEGT. The CDR3 is 15 residues long. V lost 0 bases and J lost 7, with 15 bases in between.

The chain recombines TRBV7-9 with TRBJ2-5, with TRBD2 identical over 8 bases. Losses at the gene ends were 8 bases for V and 2 bases for J; bases not matched to a gene: 10. The CDR3 is 15 residues long. Germline V gene sequence: CDR1 SEHNR, CDR2 FQNEAQ (reference sequence). The CDR3 spells CASEQIGRVQETQYF. The CDR3 coding sequence is TGTGCCAGCGAACAAATCGGGAGGGTTCAAGAGACCCAGTACTTC.

In its sample, this clonotype was seen many times. The chain has TRBV7-9 and TRBJ1-2; 8 positions match TRBD1. V shed 5 bases and J 2 bases; nucleotides not matched to a gene: 13. This CDR3 contains 17 residues. Germline assignment: CDR1 SEHNR and CDR2 FQNEAQ (reference sequence). CDR3 in DNA: TGTGCCAGCAGCGGCGGACAGGGTACCGGTTTCAACTATGGCTACACCTTC. This translates into CASSGGQGTGFNYGYTF. Based on the CDR3 plus reference TRBV7-9 and TRBJ1-2, the full variable domain is DTGVSQNPRHKITKRGQNVTFRCDPISEHNRLYWYRQTLGQGPEFLTYFQNEAQLEKSRLLSDRFSAERPKGSFSTLEIQRTEQGDSAMYLCASSGGQGTGFNYGYTFGSGTRLTVV.

This clonotype was recorded at least ten times. The chain recombines TRBV7-2 with TRBJ2-3; TRBD2 is a possible D gene (6 bases). Germline-derived CDR1 and CDR2 are SGHTA and FQGNSA. The CDR3 runs to 14 residues. The ends were cut back, 3 bases at V and 0 bases at J, with 7 bases in the middle. CDR3 DNA sequence: TGTGCCAGCAGCTTTGGGACTAGCACAGATACGCAGTATTTT. Translation: CASSFGTSTDTQYF.

This clonotype occurred many times. This sequence joins TRBV7-3 and TRBJ2-3; D unresolved. V lost 4 bases to trimming and J lost 2 bases, with 13 bases between them. Germline CDR1 SGHTA, CDR2 FQGTGA. The CDR3 runs to 15 residues. This chain's CDR3 is CASSSRGQYTDTQYF. In nucleotides, the CDR3 is TGTGCCAGCAGCTCAAGAGGCCAGTACACAGATACGCAGTATTTT.